These T cell receptor beta chains were read from a single sample in a study of CD8 T cells in Susac syndrome. TCRdb re-called the immunoSEQ multiplex PCR reads with MiXCR, one entry per CDR3 protein. The sample consists of about 180,000 distinct CDR3 sequences, roughly 94% of them appearing once. Sequencing used CD4+ T cells from PBMCs. These receptors were collected from a human donor with Susac syndrome. The CDR3 runs from the conserved cysteine through the conserved F or W. Each record gives: CDR3 protein, CDR3 DNA, D gene, J gene, clone size, V gene. The D gene is left open where the match is weak. Only some rows state a clone size, as once, few, many or a class for expanded clones.

cdr3_aa: CASERSIGSPLHF
cdr3_nt: TGTGCCAGCGAAAGGTCAATTGGATCACCCCTCCACTTT
d_call: NA
j_call: TRBJ1-6
clone_size: NA
v_call: TRBV7-9

cdr3_aa: CASSFGTGTEAFF
cdr3_nt: TGTGCCAGCAGCTTTGGGACAGGGACTGAAGCTTTCTTT
d_call: TRBD1
j_call: TRBJ1-1
clone_size: few
v_call: TRBV7-9

cdr3_aa: CATSEATGGGTDTQYF
cdr3_nt: TGTGCCACCAGTGAGGCTACAGGGGGTGGCACAGATACGCAGTATTTT
d_call: TRBD1
j_call: TRBJ2-3
clone_size: NA
v_call: TRBV24-1

cdr3_aa: CASSVGGTANTEAFF
cdr3_nt: TGTGCCAGCAGCGTAGGTGGGACGGCGAACACTGAAGCTTTCTTT
d_call: NA
j_call: TRBJ1-1
clone_size: NA
v_call: TRBV9

cdr3_aa: CASSSASGRVSFYEQYF
cdr3_nt: TGTGCCAGCAGCTCGGCGAGCGGGAGGGTTTCCTTCTACGAGCAGTACTTC
d_call: TRBD2
j_call: TRBJ2-7
clone_size: NA
v_call: TRBV7-9

cdr3_aa: CASSPRGFGNQPQHF
cdr3_nt: TGTGCCAGCAGCCCTAGAGGGTTTGGAAATCAGCCCCAGCATTTT
d_call: NA
j_call: TRBJ1-5
clone_size: NA
v_call: TRBV28

cdr3_aa: CASSLNGRGTYQSYGYTF
cdr3_nt: TGTGCCAGCAGCTTAAACGGCAGGGGGACATACCAGAGCTATGGCTACACCTTC
d_call: TRBD1
j_call: TRBJ1-2
clone_size: NA
v_call: TRBV7-9

cdr3_aa: CASSLRHSGEQYF
cdr3_nt: TGTGCCAGCAGTTTAAGACACTCGGGCGAGCAGTACTTC
d_call: NA
j_call: TRBJ2-7
clone_size: NA
v_call: TRBV28

cdr3_aa: CSARTFNQPQHF
cdr3_nt: TGCAGTGCGAGGACCTTTAATCAGCCCCAGCATTTT
d_call: NA
j_call: TRBJ1-5
clone_size: NA
v_call: TRBV20-1

cdr3_aa: CAWSEARKAWGTEAFF
cdr3_nt: TGTGCCTGGAGTGAGGCCAGGAAGGCTTGGGGCACTGAAGCTTTCTTT
d_call: NA
j_call: TRBJ1-1
clone_size: NA
v_call: TRBV30

cdr3_aa: CSVTRLAGGPGGDTQYF
cdr3_nt: TGCAGCGTTACGAGACTAGCGGGAGGGCCTGGCGGAGATACGCAGTATTTT
d_call: TRBD2
j_call: TRBJ2-3
clone_size: NA
v_call: TRBV29-1

cdr3_aa: CASSWDGCNEQFF
cdr3_nt: TGCGCCAGCAGTTGGGACGGATGCAATGAGCAGTTCTTC
d_call: NA
j_call: TRBJ2-1
clone_size: NA
v_call: TRBV5-1

cdr3_aa: CASSLHRENTGELFF
cdr3_nt: TGCGCCAGCAGCTTGCATAGGGAGAACACCGGGGAGCTGTTTTTT
d_call: NA
j_call: TRBJ2-2
clone_size: NA
v_call: TRBV5-1

cdr3_aa: CASSAGSGADTQYF
cdr3_nt: TGTGCCAGCAGTGCGGGGAGTGGAGCAGATACGCAGTATTTT
d_call: NA
j_call: TRBJ2-3
clone_size: NA
v_call: TRBV27

cdr3_aa: CASSYSRSNQGRDDIQYF
cdr3_nt: TGTGCCAGCAGTTACTCCCGAAGCAACCAAGGGAGGGATGACATTCAGTACTTC
d_call: TRBD2
j_call: TRBJ2-4
clone_size: NA
v_call: TRBV6-5

cdr3_aa: CSASQPGDYNEQFF
cdr3_nt: TGCAGTGCTAGTCAGCCGGGGGATTACAATGAGCAGTTCTTC
d_call: NA
j_call: TRBJ2-1
clone_size: NA
v_call: TRBV20-1

cdr3_aa: CSVLQADTQYF
cdr3_nt: TGCAGCGTTCTTCAAGCAGATACGCAGTATTTT
d_call: NA
j_call: TRBJ2-3
clone_size: NA
v_call: TRBV29-1

cdr3_aa: CASSPLWGRKNEKLFF
cdr3_nt: TGTGCCAGCAGCCCTCTTTGGGGCAGGAAAAATGAAAAACTGTTTTTT
d_call: NA
j_call: TRBJ1-4
clone_size: NA
v_call: TRBV7-9

cdr3_aa: CSASGRQANYGYTF
cdr3_nt: TGCAGTGCTAGCGGTAGACAGGCTAACTATGGCTACACCTTC
d_call: NA
j_call: TRBJ1-2
clone_size: NA
v_call: TRBV20-1

cdr3_aa: CASSKGGLDYGYTF
cdr3_nt: TGTGCCAGCAGCAAGGGGGGTTTGGACTATGGCTACACCTTC
d_call: NA
j_call: TRBJ1-2
clone_size: once
v_call: TRBV7-9

cdr3_aa: CASSRRSGNTGELFF
cdr3_nt: TGCGCCAGCAGCCGCCGATCGGGGAACACCGGGGAGCTGTTTTTT
d_call: NA
j_call: TRBJ2-2
clone_size: NA
v_call: TRBV5-1

cdr3_aa: CATSRDLAGSQETQYF
cdr3_nt: TGTGCCACCAGCAGAGATTTAGCGGGGAGCCAAGAGACCCAGTACTTC
d_call: TRBD2
j_call: TRBJ2-5
clone_size: NA
v_call: TRBV15

cdr3_aa: CASSQEFGRYGYTF
cdr3_nt: TGTGCCAGCAGCCAAGAATTCGGGCGCTATGGCTACACCTTC
d_call: NA
j_call: TRBJ1-2
clone_size: NA
v_call: TRBV3-1

cdr3_aa: CASSSDGYNEQFF
cdr3_nt: TGTGCCAGCAGTTCCGACGGGTACAATGAGCAGTTCTTC
d_call: NA
j_call: TRBJ2-1
clone_size: NA
v_call: TRBV6-2/TRBV6-3

cdr3_aa: CASSASGAGGRYEQYF
cdr3_nt: TGTGCCAGCAGCGCGTCGGGTGCGGGGGGGAGGTACGAGCAGTACTTC
d_call: TRBD2
j_call: TRBJ2-7
clone_size: once
v_call: TRBV9

cdr3_aa: CASSYLPFGEQFF
cdr3_nt: TGTGCCAGCAGTTACTTGCCTTTCGGGGAGCAGTTCTTC
d_call: NA
j_call: TRBJ2-1
clone_size: once
v_call: TRBV6-2/TRBV6-3

cdr3_aa: CASSQARDRGFNEQFF
cdr3_nt: TGTGCCAGCAGCCAAGCCCGCGACAGGGGTTTCAATGAGCAGTTCTTC
d_call: TRBD1
j_call: TRBJ2-1
clone_size: NA
v_call: TRBV3-1

cdr3_aa: CASSFDRGWGSEQFF
cdr3_nt: TGTGCCAGCAGCTTTGACCGAGGTTGGGGAAGTGAGCAGTTCTTC
d_call: NA
j_call: TRBJ2-1
clone_size: NA
v_call: TRBV3-1

cdr3_aa: CSATGANTGELFF
cdr3_nt: TGCAGCGCGACAGGGGCGAACACCGGGGAGCTGTTTTTT
d_call: TRBD1
j_call: TRBJ2-2
clone_size: NA
v_call: TRBV29-1

cdr3_aa: CASRLGLANEQYF
cdr3_nt: TGTGCCAGCAGGCTAGGACTAGCGAACGAGCAGTACTTC
d_call: TRBD2
j_call: TRBJ2-7
clone_size: NA
v_call: TRBV6-2/TRBV6-3

cdr3_aa: CSAPDPGGGTDTQYF
cdr3_nt: TGCAGTGCACCAGACCCGGGAGGTGGCACAGATACGCAGTATTTT
d_call: TRBD2
j_call: TRBJ2-3
clone_size: NA
v_call: TRBV20-1

cdr3_aa: CASSIAMGGNQPQHF
cdr3_nt: TGTGCCAGTAGTATCGCAATGGGGGGCAATCAGCCCCAGCATTTT
d_call: NA
j_call: TRBJ1-5
clone_size: NA
v_call: TRBV19

cdr3_aa: CSARGTSGSYEQYF
cdr3_nt: TGCAGTGCTAGAGGGACTAGCGGTTCCTACGAGCAGTACTTC
d_call: TRBD2
j_call: TRBJ2-7
clone_size: once
v_call: TRBV20-1

cdr3_aa: CASSLYGTTYGYGYTF
cdr3_nt: TGTGCCAGCAGTTTATATGGGACCACGTACGGCTATGGCTACACCTTC
d_call: NA
j_call: TRBJ1-2
clone_size: NA
v_call: TRBV28

cdr3_aa: CASTMKGVQETQYF
cdr3_nt: TGTGCCAGCACTATGAAAGGGGTCCAAGAGACCCAGTACTTC
d_call: NA
j_call: TRBJ2-5
clone_size: NA
v_call: TRBV11-2

cdr3_aa: CSAPGLASSEQYF
cdr3_nt: TGCAGTGCGCCGGGACTAGCGAGTTCCGAGCAGTACTTC
d_call: TRBD2
j_call: TRBJ2-7
clone_size: NA
v_call: TRBV20-1

cdr3_aa: CSADASGRTGELFF
cdr3_nt: TGCAGTGCGGACGCTAGCGGGAGGACCGGGGAGCTGTTTTTT
d_call: TRBD2
j_call: TRBJ2-2
clone_size: NA
v_call: TRBV20-1

cdr3_aa: CASSLATSSGYQETQYF
cdr3_nt: TGTGCCAGCAGCTTAGCGACGTCTAGCGGGTACCAAGAGACCCAGTACTTC
d_call: TRBD2
j_call: TRBJ2-5
clone_size: NA
v_call: TRBV7-2

cdr3_aa: CASSLDLRSYTF
cdr3_nt: TGCGCCAGCAGCTTGGACCTCAGGAGCTACACCTTC
d_call: NA
j_call: TRBJ1-2
clone_size: NA
v_call: TRBV5-1

cdr3_aa: CASSLAPTDTQYF
cdr3_nt: TGTGCCAGCAGCTTAGCCCCAACAGATACGCAGTATTTT
d_call: NA
j_call: TRBJ2-3
clone_size: NA
v_call: TRBV11-3

cdr3_aa: CASSQGILGTPARLQFF
cdr3_nt: TGCGCCAGCAGTCAAGGGATACTGGGGACCCCCGCTCGCCTGCAGTTCTTC
d_call: NA
j_call: TRBJ2-1
clone_size: NA
v_call: TRBV23-1

cdr3_aa: CATSRDAAFKDPFF
cdr3_nt: TGTGCCACCAGCAGAGATGCGGCTTTCAAGGACCCGTTCTTC
d_call: NA
j_call: TRBJ2-5
clone_size: NA
v_call: TRBV15

cdr3_aa: CASSHRRGKETQYF
cdr3_nt: TGTGCCAGCAGCCATCGGAGGGGTAAAGAGACCCAGTACTTC
d_call: NA
j_call: TRBJ2-5
clone_size: NA
v_call: TRBV7-8

cdr3_aa: CSARDNAGLSYEQYF
cdr3_nt: TGCAGTGCTAGAGATAATGCGGGACTCTCCTACGAGCAGTACTTC
d_call: NA
j_call: TRBJ2-7
clone_size: NA
v_call: TRBV20-1

cdr3_aa: CATSLTSGSYNEQFF
cdr3_nt: TGTGCCACCAGTCTCACTAGCGGGAGCTACAATGAGCAGTTCTTC
d_call: TRBD2
j_call: TRBJ2-1
clone_size: once
v_call: TRBV24-1

cdr3_aa: CASSRGRTSGEETQYF
cdr3_nt: TGTGCCAGCAGTAGGGGACGGACTAGCGGGGAAGAGACCCAGTACTTC
d_call: TRBD2
j_call: TRBJ2-5
clone_size: NA
v_call: TRBV6-1

cdr3_aa: CASSLKGDLVGAGDTQYF
cdr3_nt: TGTGCCAGCAGCTTGAAAGGGGACTTGGTGGGAGCAGGAGATACGCAGTATTTT
d_call: NA
j_call: TRBJ2-3
clone_size: NA
v_call: TRBV5-6

cdr3_aa: CASSRLAEGTGTDTQYF
cdr3_nt: TGCGCCAGCAGCAGGCTAGCAGAAGGAACTGGCACAGATACGCAGTATTTT
d_call: NA
j_call: TRBJ2-3
clone_size: NA
v_call: TRBV5-1

cdr3_aa: CAWSREITDTQYF
cdr3_nt: TGTGCCTGGAGTCGGGAGATCACAGATACGCAGTATTTT
d_call: NA
j_call: TRBJ2-3
clone_size: NA
v_call: TRBV30

cdr3_aa: CASSLEGTYGYTF
cdr3_nt: TGTGCCAGCAGTTTAGAAGGAACCTATGGCTACACCTTC
d_call: NA
j_call: TRBJ1-2
clone_size: NA
v_call: TRBV28

cdr3_aa: CASSDPSLGTNTGELFF
cdr3_nt: TGTGCCAGCAGTGACCCCTCCCTCGGGACGAACACCGGGGAGCTGTTTTTT
d_call: NA
j_call: TRBJ2-2
clone_size: NA
v_call: TRBV6-1

cdr3_aa: CSARDGTTSSYGYTF
cdr3_nt: TGCAGTGCTAGAGATGGAACAACCTCGAGCTATGGCTACACCTTC
d_call: NA
j_call: TRBJ1-2
clone_size: NA
v_call: TRBV20-1

cdr3_aa: CSAETGTSSDTQYF
cdr3_nt: TGCAGCGCCGAAACCGGGACTAGCTCAGATACGCAGTATTTT
d_call: TRBD2
j_call: TRBJ2-3
clone_size: NA
v_call: TRBV29-1

cdr3_aa: CASSTLAGSHYEQYF
cdr3_nt: TGTGCCAGCAGTACGCTAGCGGGATCACACTACGAGCAGTACTTC
d_call: TRBD2
j_call: TRBJ2-7
clone_size: NA
v_call: TRBV6-2/TRBV6-3

cdr3_aa: CSVSRGAETQYF
cdr3_nt: TGCAGCGTCTCTAGGGGAGCGGAGACCCAGTACTTC
d_call: NA
j_call: TRBJ2-5
clone_size: NA
v_call: TRBV29-1